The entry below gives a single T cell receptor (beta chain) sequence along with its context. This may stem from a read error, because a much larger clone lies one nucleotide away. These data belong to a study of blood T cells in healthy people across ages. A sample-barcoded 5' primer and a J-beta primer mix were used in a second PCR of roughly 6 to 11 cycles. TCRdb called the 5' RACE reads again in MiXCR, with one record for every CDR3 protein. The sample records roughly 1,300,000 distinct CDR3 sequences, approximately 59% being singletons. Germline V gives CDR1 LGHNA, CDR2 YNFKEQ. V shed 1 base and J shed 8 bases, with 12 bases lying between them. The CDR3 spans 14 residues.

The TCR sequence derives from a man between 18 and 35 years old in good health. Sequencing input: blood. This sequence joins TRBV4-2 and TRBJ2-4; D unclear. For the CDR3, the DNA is TGTGCCAGCAGCCAAGCAGTTTACCTAGACATTCAGTACTTC. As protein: CASSQAVYLDIQYF.